Listed here are 12 T cell receptor beta chains from one sample, sequenced in a study of CD8 T cells in Susac syndrome. RNA totalling roughly 0.5 to 1 ug underwent reverse transcription with random hexamers. TCRdb fed the immunoSEQ multiplex PCR reads into MiXCR, producing one record per CDR3 protein. The sample records 140,000 to 150,000 distinct CDR3 sequences, approximately 94% being singletons. Specimen: CD4+ T cells from PBMCs. The source of these receptors is a human donor in good health.

The J gene is TRBJ2-3, the V gene TRBV18, with 7 bases aligning to TRBD1. The V gene end was trimmed by 2 bases and the J gene end by 4 bases; junction bases not matched to a gene: 6. In germline, CDR1 is KGHSH, CDR2 LQKENI. The CDR3 totals 15 residues. The CDR3 protein is CASSPGRGFADTQYF. CDR3 nucleotide sequence: TGTGCCAGCTCACCAGGCAGGGGGTTTGCAGATACGCAGTATTTT.

The chain uses TRBV5-1 and TRBJ2-2; no definite D call. The CDR3 sequence is 16 residues long. From germline, CDR1 is SGHRS and CDR2 YFSETQ. V dropped 1 base and J dropped 0 bases, with 10 bases sitting between them. The CDR3 region is CASSLRSGANTGELFF. Written as DNA, the CDR3 is TGCGCCAGCAGCTTGAGGTCAGGCGCGAACACCGGGGAGCTGTTTTTT.

This chain joins TRBV19 and TRBJ2-6, with a weak D call TRBD2 (5 bases). The CDR3 length is 16 residues. V was cut by 4 bases and J by 2 bases, with 12 bases left in between. Germline CDR1 reads LNHDA; CDR2 reads SQIVND (reference sequence). CDR3 in DNA: TGTGCCAGTAGTAGCGGGTCGAGTCCTGGGGCCAACGTCCTGACTTTC. Encoded protein: CASSSGSSPGANVLTF.

The chain recombines TRBV9 with TRBJ2-2; 8 nucleotides match TRBD1. The CDR3 totals 16 residues. The germline CDR1 and CDR2 sequences are SGDLS and YYNGEE. Germline trimming cut 0 bases from V and 5 bases from J; bases unmatched to any gene: 6. As DNA, the CDR3 is TGTGCCAGCAGCGTAGGGTTGCAGGGGGCAACCGGGGAGCTGTTTTTT. Its translation: CASSVGLQGATGELFF.

The rearrangement joins TRBV7-9 to TRBJ2-5; possibly TRBD2 for D (6 bases). Germline CDR1 is SEHNR and CDR2 is FQNEAQ (reference sequence). The V end lost 2 bases, the J end lost 5 bases, and 9 bases lay between the germline ends. The CDR3 is 13 amino acids. CDR3 protein: CASSLTSIETQYF. CDR3 bases: TGTGCCAGCAGCTTAACTAGCATCGAGACCCAGTACTTC.

The genes are TRBV6-6 and TRBJ2-7; D is unresolved. Per germline, CDR1 MNHNY and CDR2 SVGAGI (reference sequence). Trimming removed 2 bases from V and 5 bases from J, with 13 bases in between. The CDR3 contains 14 residues. For the CDR3, the DNA is TGTGCCAGCAGTTACGGTGGTGGAAGGGACGAGCAGTACTTC. It codes for CASSYGGGRDEQYF.

The CDR3 sequence: CASSLAGFRSYEQYF. The CDR3 DNA reads TGCGCCAGCAGCTTGGCAGGGTTTAGGTCCTACGAGCAGTACTTC. The V and J genes are TRBV5-1 and TRBJ2-7; D may be TRBD1 (5 bases). The CDR3 is 15 residues long. CDR1 and CDR2 (germline): SGHRS, YFSETQ. V gave up 0 bases and J gave up 1 base, with 11 bases separating them.

The chain carries TRBV23-1 and TRBJ1-5; 9 bases map to TRBD1. TRBV23-1 is identified as an open reading frame with a role that is uncertain. Trimming took 8 bases from V and 6 from J; bases not matched to a gene: 17. CDR3 length equals 17 residues. The CDR3 region has the DNA TGCGCCAGCCCCCCCCGATCGGACAGGGGTTGGGGTCAGCCCCAGCATTTT. Its protein is CASPPRSDRGWGQPQHF.

The chain carries TRBV7-2 and TRBJ2-7; D is possibly TRBD1 or TRBD2 (5 bases each). The V gene lost 2 bases and the J gene lost 1 base, with 12 bases spanning the gap. Germline-derived CDR1 and CDR2 are SGHTA and FQGNSA. This CDR3 spans 15 amino acids. CDR3 region: CASSLSGGSSYEQYF. CDR3 nucleotides: TGTGCCAGCAGCTTAAGTGGGGGTTCGTCCTACGAGCAGTACTTC.

The rearrangement uses TRBV16 and TRBJ1-5, with TRBD1 matching 9 bases. The CDR3 length is 16 residues. In germline, CDR1 is KGHSY, CDR2 FQNENV. The V segment lost 3 bases and the J segment 2 bases; nucleotides outside the gene matches: 5. The CDR3 here is CASSQTGGSGNQPQHF. The CDR3 DNA sequence: TGTGCCAGCAGCCAGACAGGGGGGTCGGGCAATCAGCCCCAGCATTTT.

V gene TRBV12-3 or TRBV12-4 combines with J gene TRBJ2-7; 7 bases are a match to TRBD1. The V and J ends lost 5 bases and 3 bases, in that order; junction bases with no gene match: 7. The CDR3 is 14 residues long. The DNA for the CDR3 is TGTGCCAGCAGTAAACCGGGACAGATCTACGAGCAGTACTTC. Its translation is CASSKPGQIYEQYF.

This clonotype was seen just once. V is TRBV12-3 or TRBV12-4 and J is TRBJ1-2; D remains ambiguous. The ends were cut back, 0 bases at V and 6 bases at J, with 14 bases in the middle. The CDR3 totals 15 residues. CDR3 loop: CASSLAVQAVHGYTF. The CDR3 region has the DNA TGTGCCAGCAGTTTAGCTGTGCAGGCGGTACATGGCTACACCTTC.